A single T cell receptor (beta chain) is shown here with its context. Per the original data handling: Quantification of nucleated cells was approximated via reference gene primer amplification. TCRdb's table, derived via immunoSEQ multiplex PCR, lists solely in-frame clones and lacks some. The DNA gave D and trimming, while V, J and clone size come from that table. This sample has tens of thousands of clones, with around 83% found just once. This entry is derived from a study of blood T cell repertoires in COVID-19. Study details: T cells, B-cell-depleted T cells, or PBMCs provided the cDNA or gDNA that served as material.

J gave up 5 bases and V 6 bases, and 4 bases lay outside the gene matches. In germline, CDR1 is LNHDA, CDR2 SQIVND (reference sequence). The CDR3 totals 14 residues. The TCR sequence derives from a man aged 50 or older with active COVID-19. Material: peripheral blood. This rearrangement joins TRBV19 to TRBJ1-5; 10 bases line up with TRBD1. The CDR3 DNA reads TGTGCCAGTAGAAAGACAGGGGGCGATCAGCCCCAGCATTTT. It translates to CASRKTGGDQPQHF.